This TCR beta chain is from a study of cytomegalovirus exposure and HLA in healthy donors. Broader study findings: It was assumed in the presence/absence analyses that sequencing depth was roughly uniform across donors. A later analysis by the authors found several of the most significant clusters apparently linked to common viral pathogens. CMV serostatus alone was available as immune exposure information.

Notes on this clone: What it binds is not known.

The PCR had 60 Vbeta and 13 Jbeta primers. Original processing notes: Some 11 million of the roughly 77 million unique TCR beta chains counted in a later analysis were shared. Assay used: immunoSEQ multiplex PCR; TCRdb lists only in-frame clones, some missing. Clone size and V and J calls were adopted from that table, with D and trimming inferred from the DNA. Of some 180,000 clones listed, 78% are singletons. Looked up from germline, CDR1 is MDHEN and CDR2 is SYDVKM. V was cut by 2 bases and J by 4 bases, with 8 bases left in between. The CDR3 runs to 13 residues. This receptor was identified in a woman in her twenties or thirties in good health and CMV-seropositive. This sequence joins TRBV28 and TRBJ1-2; weak D call: TRBD1 (6 bases). The sequenced sample consisted of PBMCs. The CDR3 DNA sequence: TGTGCCAGCAGTTTAAGGGGGAGCTATGGCTACACCTTC. Protein sequence: CASSLRGSYGYTF.